The next 16 T cell receptor beta chains were all read from a single sample in a study of cytomegalovirus exposure and HLA in healthy donors (TCRdb year 2017). The library was produced with the immunoSEQ multiplex PCR assay. For the multiplex PCR, a mixture combining 60 forward primers for TCR Vbeta segments and 13 reverse primers for TCR Jbeta segments was used. As stored in TCRdb, this immuneACCESS dataset retains in-frame rearrangements with V and J assigned. A fraction of the clones does not appear; measured against another copy, unresolved V genes explain less than half of the discrepancy, and the remainder lacks a known reason. For this sample the table gives 150,000 to 170,000 clones, of which 75% were detected only once. Jointly, the top ten make up over 1.1% of the sample. Sequenced input: PBMCs. All receptors derive from a man between 18 and 35 years old in good health and CMV-seronegative.

Note on this clone: Sequence at one end of the junction differs from germline and may be a read error. The same CDR3 is also encoded by other DNA sequences in this sample. V usage is TRBV5-4 and J usage is TRBJ1-4; perhaps TRBD1 as D (6 bases). CDR1 is SGHNT, CDR2 YYREEE, per germline (reference sequence). The CDR3 loop spans 13 amino acids. The CDR3 DNA is TGTGCTAGCAGCTTGCCAGGGGATGAAAAACTGTTTTTT. Its translation is CASSLPGDEKLFF.

Comments on this clone: The junction departs from the called germline gene at one end, perhaps through a read error. V gene TRBV5-1 combines with J gene TRBJ1-2; possibly TRBD1 for D (5 bases). The CDR3 runs to 11 residues. Germline CDR1 reads SGHRS; CDR2 reads YFSETQ. In DNA form, the CDR3 reads TGCGCCAGCAGTTATTTGGGGGGACTCATCTTC. The encoded protein is CASSYLGGLIF.

The chain links TRBV29-1 to TRBJ2-6; D is ambiguous. CDR1 and CDR2 (germline): SQVTM, ANQGSEA. The length of the CDR3 is 16 residues. V was cut by 4 bases and J by 0 bases, with 13 bases left in between. The CDR3 DNA reads TGCAGCGTTGGTGGCAGTTTGCACTCTGGGGCCAACGTCCTGACTTTC. Its translation is CSVGGSLHSGANVLTF. Together with reference TRBV29-1 and TRBJ2-6, the CDR3 gives the full variable domain: SAVISQKPSRDICQRGTSLTIQCQVDSQVTMMFWYRQQPGQSLTLIATANQGSEATYESGFVIDKFPISRPNLTFSTLTVSNMSPEDSSIYLCSVGGSLHSGANVLTFGAGSRLTVL.

The chain recombines TRBV2 with TRBJ1-2, with a weak D call TRBD1 (5 bases). With 5 bases removed from V and 0 bases from J, the gap between germline ends came to 10 bases. From germline, CDR1 is SNHLY and CDR2 FYNNEI. CDR3 size: 14 residues. CDR3 protein: CASSPSTANYGYTF. The CDR3 bases are TGTGCCAGCAGTCCTTCGACAGCTAACTATGGCTACACCTTC. The full variable domain, in which reference TRBV2 and TRBJ1-2 provide the parts outside the CDR3, is EPEVTQTPSHQVTQMGQEVILRCVPISNHLYFYWYRQILGQKVEFLVSFYNNEISEKSEIFDDQFSVERPDGSNFTLKIRSTKLEDSAMYFCASSPSTANYGYTFGSGTRLTVV.

The rearrangement joins TRBV7-9 to TRBJ2-5; D ambiguous. The V gene lost 3 bases and the J gene lost 4 bases, with 27 bases spanning the gap. Germline lookup yields CDR1 SEHNR and CDR2 FQNEAQ (reference sequence). The CDR3 is 19 amino acids. The CDR3 DNA is TGTGCCAGCAGCTTTCCCGTTTCCACCATTATCTCGGAGTCAGAGACCCAGTACTTC. This codes for CASSFPVSTIISESETQYF.

The rearrangement joins TRBV5-1 to TRBJ2-3; 7 bases are a match to TRBD2. Per germline, CDR1 SGHRS and CDR2 YFSETQ. V shed 1 base and J 1 base; nucleotides not matched to a gene: 6. The CDR3 runs 16 residues. The CDR3 region has the DNA TGCGCCAGCAGCTTGTCCGCGGGAGTTGGCACAGATACGCAGTATTTT. This sequence encodes CASSLSAGVGTDTQYF.

This chain uses TRBV7-9 with TRBJ2-3; no reliable D call. Germline lookup yields CDR1 SEHNR and CDR2 FQNEAQ (reference sequence). The CDR3 has 13 residues. The V end lost 5 bases, the J end lost 5 bases, and 11 bases lay between the germline ends. The CDR3 DNA follows: TGTGCCAGCAGCCCGTGGTACGGAGATACGCAGTATTTT. It codes for CASSPWYGDTQYF.

This chain links TRBV29-1 with TRBJ2-1; maybe TRBD2 (6 bases). CDR3 length equals 14 residues. Per germline, CDR1 SQVTM and CDR2 ANQGSEA. Trimming pared 4 bases from V and 10 bases from J, leaving 20 bases between. Here the CDR3 DNA reads TGCAGCGTTGGAGTGTCGGGAGTTGGGTCGGAGCAGTTCTTC. It yields the protein CSVGVSGVGSEQFF.

The rearrangement joins TRBV29-1 to TRBJ2-1, with TRBD2 matching over 15 bases. This CDR3 is built from 21 residues. Germline CDR1 and CDR2: SQVTM and ANQGSEA. V lost 4 bases and J lost 6; bases outside the gene matches: 22. The CDR3 DNA reads TGCAGCGTTGTGTCCCATCTTGTTGGGACTAGCGGGAGGACCCCTTTCAATGAGCAGTTCTTC. Translating it yields CSVVSHLVGTSGRTPFNEQFF.

This clone was detected a few times. The chain combines TRBV14 with TRBJ1-1; the D is unclear. The CDR3 spans 14 residues. The V and J ends lost 3 bases and 1 base respectively, with 9 bases between them. Germline V gene lookup returns CDR1 SGHDN and CDR2 FVKESK. CDR3 in DNA: TGTGCCAGCAGCCACAATGCAGGGAACACTGAAGCTTTCTTT. Protein: CASSHNAGNTEAFF.

V gene TRBV23-1 combines with J gene TRBJ1-5; no clear D. TRBV23-1 is assigned to the ORF class and has an uncertain function. The CDR3 runs 11 residues. Trimming stripped 2 bases from V and 15 bases from J, with 11 bases between. The DNA of the CDR3 is TGCGCCAGCAGTCAACCGGGGTCACGGCATTTT. Amino acid sequence: CASSQPGSRHF.

This chain links TRBV7-9 with TRBJ2-1; possibly TRBD1 for D (5 bases). This CDR3 is built from 15 residues. Germline V gives CDR1 SEHNR, CDR2 FQNEAQ (reference sequence). Deletions cut 5 bases from V and 3 bases from J, with 14 bases between. CDR3 coding DNA: TGTGCCAGCAGCCTCACCCAAGGGGACTACAATGAGCAGTTCTTC. Amino acid sequence: CASSLTQGDYNEQFF. The full variable domain, rest sourced from reference TRBV7-9 and TRBJ2-1, is DTGVSQNPRHKITKRGQNVTFRCDPISEHNRLYWYRQTLGQGPEFLTYFQNEAQLEKSRLLSDRFSAERPKGSFSTLEIQRTEQGDSAMYLCASSLTQGDYNEQFFGPGTRLTVL.

This rearrangement joins TRBV11-2 to TRBJ2-4; D gene uncertain. CDR1 and CDR2 from the germline V gene are SGHAT and FQNNGV. The CDR3 has 17 amino acids. V shed 7 bases and J shed 7 bases, with 26 bases lying between them. This CDR3 reads CASTIKLRDNPGNIQYF. CDR3 in DNA: TGTGCCAGCACTATAAAACTGCGTGACAACCCTGGGAACATTCAGTACTTC.

CDR3 DNA: TGCGCCAGCAGCCAAGTGCCGGGACAGACCTACGAGCAGTACTTC. Its translation is CASSQVPGQTYEQYF. The V call is TRBV4-1, the J call TRBJ2-7; TRBD1 matches 7 bases. From germline, CDR1 is MGHRA and CDR2 YSYEKL. The CDR3 is made up of 15 amino acids. After removal of 1 base from V and 2 bases from J, the junction contained 5 bases not matched to a gene.

The V call is TRBV4-1, the J call TRBJ2-1; TRBD2 matches 8 bases. V trimming: 2 bases; J trimming: 5 bases; junction bases outside the gene matches: 5. The CDR3 covers 15 residues. Germline assignment: CDR1 MGHRA and CDR2 YSYEKL. The CDR3 region has the DNA TGCGCCAGCAGCCAAAGCCCAGCGGGAGACAATGAGCAGTTCTTC. Amino acids: CASSQSPAGDNEQFF.

The chain has TRBV27 and TRBJ2-3, with D unresolved. The CDR3 runs 13 residues. Trimming took off 4 bases at V and 4 bases at J, with 9 bases between the two ends. Germline CDR1 and CDR2: MNHEY and SMNVEV (reference sequence). The CDR3 bases are TGTGCCAGCAGTTCGCTAGGCTCAGATACGCAGTATTTT. This encodes CASSSLGSDTQYF.